These 28 T cell receptor beta chains came from one sample sequenced in a study of cytomegalovirus exposure and HLA in healthy donors. Sequencing used immunoSEQ multiplex PCR; TCRdb keeps in-frame clones, though not all of them. The table includes under 60,000 clones, over 75% detected once. The sample consisted of PBMCs. Receptor source: a woman aged 25 to 45 in good health and CMV-seronegative.

The chain has TRBV7-2 and TRBJ1-1; D gene unclear. The CDR3 is made up of 15 amino acids. V lost 0 bases to trimming and J lost 4 bases, with 12 bases between them. Germline V CDR1 and CDR2: SGHTA, FQGNSA. CDR3 nucleotide sequence: TGTGCCAGCAGCTTAGCAAGCGGATACAGCACTGAAGCTTTCTTT. It codes for CASSLASGYSTEAFF.

This chain joins TRBV27 and TRBJ1-5; TRBD1 aligns across 7 bases. CDR1 and CDR2 from the germline V gene are MNHEY and SMNVEV (reference sequence). The CDR3 covers 14 residues. V was pared by 5 bases and J by 9 bases, with 10 bases of the junction left unmatched. The CDR3 sequence is CASSPGQEHRPQHF. The CDR3, as DNA: TGTGCCAGCAGTCCCGGACAGGAACACCGGCCCCAGCATTTT.

This chain connects TRBV9 to TRBJ1-3; D gene ambiguous. The V gene lost 0 bases and the J gene lost 2 bases, with 12 bases spanning the gap. The V gene's germline CDR1 is SGDLS and CDR2 YYNGEE. This CDR3 is 16 amino acids long. The CDR3 region is CASSVGRRTAGNTIYF. The CDR3 coding sequence is TGTGCCAGCAGCGTAGGGCGGAGGACTGCTGGAAACACCATATATTTT.

V gene TRBV6-4 combines with J gene TRBJ1-1, with D maybe TRBD1 (5 bases). The V gene's germline CDR1 is MRHNA and CDR2 SNTAGT. This CDR3 region has 14 residues. V dropped 6 bases and J dropped 6 bases, with 17 bases sitting between them. In DNA, the CDR3 is TGTGCCAGCAGAATGACGTCAGGGTCCGCTGAAGCTTTCTTT. This translates into CASRMTSGSAEAFF.

The V and J genes are TRBV9 and TRBJ2-7; D possibly corresponds to TRBD2 (6 bases). The germline gives CDR1 SGDLS, CDR2 YYNGEE. The CDR3 runs to 14 residues. V lost 0 bases and J lost 3, with 10 bases in between. The CDR3 sequence is CASSVDGRYYEQYF. The CDR3 coding sequence is TGTGCCAGCAGCGTAGACGGGAGATACTACGAGCAGTACTTC.

The chain employs TRBV5-1 and TRBJ2-1, with 8 bases matching TRBD2. This CDR3 is 14 amino acids long. Germline-derived CDR1 and CDR2 are SGHRS and YFSETQ. The J segment lost 5 bases and the V segment lost 5 bases, leaving 6 bases of the junction unmatched. For the CDR3, the DNA is TGCGCCAGCAGTACCGGGACTAGGGACAATGAGCAGTTCTTC. Translation: CASSTGTRDNEQFF.

V gene TRBV18 combines with J gene TRBJ1-2; 7 bases fit TRBD1. Germline lookup yields CDR1 KGHSH and CDR2 LQKENI. This CDR3 has 13 residues. Losses at the gene ends were 5 bases for V and 4 bases for J; bases not matched to a gene: 4. Here the CDR3 DNA reads TGTGCCAGCTCAGCTGGACAGGCCTATGGCTACACCTTC. Its protein product is CASSAGQAYGYTF.

The J gene is TRBJ2-3, the V gene TRBV5-1, with TRBD2 identical over 8 bases. The germline V gene has CDR1 SGHRS and CDR2 YFSETQ. J was trimmed by 8 bases and V by 1 base; bases with no gene match: 12. CDR3 length: 16 residues. The CDR3 DNA reads TGCGCCAGCAGCTTGATTGTCGGGCGGGAGGCGGGTACGCAGTATTTT. Protein: CASSLIVGREAGTQYF.

This clone was detected only once. Germline and junction disagree at one end, which may indicate a read error. The rearrangement uses TRBV7-7 and TRBJ2-7; maybe TRBD1 (5 bases). Germline V CDR1 and CDR2: SSHAT, FNYEAQ (reference sequence). This CDR3 is built from 13 residues. Here the CDR3 reads CASSAADSYEQYF. Here the CDR3 DNA reads TGTGCTAGCAGCGCCGCCGACAGCTACGAGCAGTACTTC.

This chain links TRBV11-3 with TRBJ2-5, with D perhaps matching TRBD2 (6 bases). The germline gives CDR1 SGHNT, CDR2 YENEEA. This CDR3 region has 14 residues. V lost 4 bases and J 1 base, leaving 10 bases between the germline ends. CDR3 amino acids: CASSSRDSQETQYF. For the CDR3, the DNA is TGTGCCAGCAGCTCAAGGGACTCCCAAGAGACCCAGTACTTC.

On this clone: Different DNA sequences within this sample yield the same CDR3. The chain is built from TRBV5-1 and TRBJ2-7; 9 bases align to TRBD1. Germline assignment: CDR1 SGHRS and CDR2 YFSETQ. The CDR3 consists of 15 residues. The V gene end was trimmed by 2 bases and the J gene end by 2 bases; junction bases not matched to a gene: 5. The CDR3 loop reads CASSLATGGTYEQYF. CDR3 DNA: TGCGCCAGCAGCTTAGCGACAGGGGGTACCTACGAGCAGTACTTC.

The chain uses TRBV28 and TRBJ2-3, with D tentatively TRBD2 (5 bases). The CDR3 is made up of 14 amino acids. With 4 bases removed from V and 3 bases from J, the gap between germline ends came to 11 bases. Germline lookup yields CDR1 MDHEN and CDR2 SYDVKM. The CDR3 loop is CASSYGGRTDTQYF. In nucleotides, the CDR3 is TGTGCCAGCAGTTATGGCGGGCGAACAGATACGCAGTATTTT.

The gene calls are TRBV28 and TRBJ1-1, with 7 bases matching TRBD1. Germline V gives CDR1 MDHEN, CDR2 SYDVKM. The CDR3 has 12 residues. V gave up 5 bases and J gave up 5 bases; unmatched junction bases: 2. Here the CDR3 reads CASSPRGTEAFF. CDR3 DNA: TGTGCCAGCAGTCCCAGGGGGACTGAAGCTTTCTTT.

This sequence joins TRBV9 and TRBJ2-1; the match to TRBD1 covers 7 bases. The CDR3 has 15 amino acids. Germline CDR1 reads SGDLS; CDR2 reads YYNGEE. Germline trimming cut 4 bases from V and 6 bases from J; bases unmatched to any gene: 10. CDR3 DNA sequence: TGTGCCAGCAGCCTAGAGACAGGGCGGGTCAATGAGCAGTTCTTC. Translated, it gives CASSLETGRVNEQFF.

The chain uses TRBV6-1 and TRBJ1-1, with D perhaps matching TRBD1 (5 bases). The CDR3 contains 10 residues. The germline gives CDR1 MNHNS, CDR2 SASEGT. V lost 4 bases and J lost 10, with 7 bases in between. The CDR3 reads CASSGTRAFF. The CDR3 DNA is TGTGCCAGCAGTGGGACACGAGCTTTCTTT.

For the CDR3, the DNA is TGTGCCAGCAGTTTTCTCTCTTTATCCAACTTCAGCGCAGATACGCAGTATTTT. Its translation is CASSFLSLSNFSADTQYF. The chain is built from TRBV11-2 and TRBJ2-3; no firm D call. Germline V lookup: CDR1 SGHAT, CDR2 FQNNGV. The CDR3 runs 18 residues. The ends were cut back, 6 bases at V and 4 bases at J, with 26 bases in the middle.

This clone was seen a handful of times. The chain links TRBV19 to TRBJ2-3; unclear D gene. Looked up from germline, CDR1 is LNHDA and CDR2 is SQIVND (reference sequence). V was clipped by 3 bases and J by 3 bases, with 4 bases between them. The CDR3 is made up of 12 amino acids. This chain's CDR3 is CASSITTDTQYF. Here the CDR3 DNA reads TGTGCCAGTAGTATTACAACAGATACGCAGTATTTT.

The chain combines TRBV27 with TRBJ2-7; 8 nucleotides line up with TRBD2. Germline V gene data show CDR1 as MNHEY and CDR2 as SMNVEV (reference sequence). V gave up 6 bases and J gave up 3 bases; unmatched junction bases: 7. The CDR3 length is 14 residues. The CDR3 here is CASRPASGGYEQYF. CDR3 DNA sequence: TGTGCCAGCAGGCCGGCCAGCGGGGGCTACGAGCAGTACTTC.

The table lists this clone with a count of one. The V and J genes are TRBV28 and TRBJ2-2; TRBD1 agrees at 8 bases. This CDR3 contains 14 residues. Germline values: CDR1 MDHEN, CDR2 SYDVKM. The J segment lost 0 bases and the V segment lost 10 bases, leaving 4 bases of the junction unmatched. CDR3 region: CAIPQGANTGELFF. In DNA, the CDR3 is TGTGCCATCCCACAGGGGGCGAACACCGGGGAGCTGTTTTTT.

The chain couples TRBV2 to TRBJ1-1, with 10 bases aligning to TRBD1. CDR1 is SNHLY and CDR2 is FYNNEI in the germline V gene. CDR3 length equals 14 residues. Trimming removed 4 bases from V and 4 bases from J; junction bases left unmatched: 3. The CDR3 bases are TGTGCCAGCAGTGGGACAGGGGGGAGCACTGAAGCTTTCTTT. It is translated as CASSGTGGSTEAFF.

The chain joins TRBV28 to TRBJ2-7; TRBD1 aligns across 8 bases. The V and J ends lost 6 bases and 3 bases, in that order; junction bases with no gene match: 13. The CDR3 is made up of 16 amino acids. Germline CDR1 and CDR2: MDHEN and SYDVKM. The CDR3 DNA sequence: TGTGCCAGCAGCACCTTTGGACAGGGTGGGCTCTACGAGCAGTACTTC. Translated: CASSTFGQGGLYEQYF.

This chain links TRBV27 with TRBJ1-1, with 8 bases lining up with TRBD1. J was trimmed by 1 base and V by 4 bases; bases with no gene match: 8. The CDR3 is made up of 16 amino acids. Germline V gene lookup returns CDR1 MNHEY and CDR2 SMNVEV (reference sequence). This chain's CDR3 is CASSSRHTGGNTEAFF. CDR3 DNA: TGTGCCAGCAGTTCCCGACATACAGGGGGGAACACTGAAGCTTTCTTT.

The chain carries TRBV15 and TRBJ1-5; 12 positions agree with TRBD1. J lost 0 bases, V lost 5 bases, and 8 bases had no gene match. CDR3 length equals 18 residues. Germline CDR1 is LNHNV and CDR2 is YYDKDF (reference sequence). CDR3 residues: CATSPGTGGPYSNQPQHF. In nucleotides, the CDR3 is TGTGCCACCAGCCCCGGGACAGGGGGCCCTTATAGCAATCAGCCCCAGCATTTT.

This clone was seen a single time. V usage is TRBV6-5 and J usage is TRBJ2-7, with 8 bases identical to TRBD2. The junction had 7 bases not matched to a gene; V was cut back by 10 bases and J by 2 bases. The CDR3 has 13 residues. Looked up from germline, CDR1 is MNHEY and CDR2 is SVGAGI. CDR3 sequence reads: CANSQRETYEQYF. The CDR3 coding sequence is TGTGCCAACTCCCAGCGGGAGACCTACGAGCAGTACTTC.

CDR3 coding DNA: TGTGCCAGTAGAGTGGGCCAGGGGCGCGGGGGTAATCAGCCCCAGCATTTT. Translated: CASRVGQGRGGNQPQHF. The V gene is TRBV19, the J gene TRBJ1-5; weak D call: TRBD1 (6 bases). This CDR3 has 17 residues. The V gene's germline CDR1 is LNHDA and CDR2 SQIVND (reference sequence). Trimming pared 6 bases from V and 4 bases from J, leaving 22 bases between.

This chain joins TRBV11-2 and TRBJ2-2; TRBD1 agrees at 7 bases. This CDR3 has 13 residues. The V segment lost 5 bases and the J segment 8 bases; nucleotides outside the gene matches: 5. The germline CDR1 and CDR2 sequences are SGHAT and FQNNGV. This CDR3 reads CASSRTGRGELFF. In nucleotides, the CDR3 is TGTGCCAGCAGCCGGACAGGCCGGGGGGAGCTGTTTTTT.

The chain combines TRBV9 with TRBJ1-5; 8 positions match TRBD1. CDR3 size: 15 residues. Germline V gene lookup returns CDR1 SGDLS and CDR2 YYNGEE. V trimming: 4 bases; J trimming: 2 bases; junction bases outside the gene matches: 5. The CDR3 DNA follows: TGTGCCAGCAGCCCGACAGGGGCTGGCAATCAGCCCCAGCATTTT. Amino acids: CASSPTGAGNQPQHF.

This rearrangement joins TRBV27 to TRBJ2-7; 7 positions agree with TRBD2. The V and J ends lost 2 bases and 5 bases, in that order; junction bases with no gene match: 9. Germline assignment: CDR1 MNHEY and CDR2 SMNVEV (reference sequence). The CDR3 loop spans 15 amino acids. The CDR3 DNA reads TGTGCCAGCAGTTTAGCCCTCCGGGAGGTGAACGAGCAGTACTTC. The encoded protein is CASSLALREVNEQYF.